A selection of T cell receptor beta chains follows, all from one sample in a study of patients and donors after allogeneic stem cell transplantation. One entry per CDR3 protein results from TCRdb running MiXCR on the RT-PCR reads. This sample has roughly 880,000 distinct CDR3 sequences, with 18% found just once. Sample: blood, either unsorted or a sorted T cell fraction (not recorded which). The receptors derive from a human donor who was either an allogeneic HSCT recipient or a stem cell or donor lymphocyte infusion donor (not recorded which). It is not recorded whose cells these are; they may come from a transplant donor. Both conserved end residues are part of each CDR3. The D gene is left open where the match is weak. Clone size is shown for a subset of rows, as once, few, many or a class of expanded clone.

V: TRBV7-3; size: .; D: TRBD1; J: TRBJ1-1; DNA: TGTGCCAGCAGCGTCCAGGGGGCCACTGAAGCTTTCTTT; CDR3: CASSVQGATEAFF
V: TRBV12-3/TRBV12-4; size: few; D: TRBD1; J: TRBJ1-1; DNA: TGTGCCAGCAGTTTAGGGCAGGGGGCCTATTTGAACACTGAAGCTTTCTTT; CDR3: CASSLGQGAYLNTEAFF
V: TRBV4-1; size: .; D: TRBD1; J: TRBJ2-3; DNA: TGCGCCAGCAGCCATCCTCCCCGAAGGGGGCAGGGAGATACGCAGTATTTT; CDR3: CASSHPPRRGQGDTQYF
V: TRBV6-1; size: many; D: .; J: TRBJ2-7; DNA: TGTGCCAGCAGGCCAACAGGGATCCACGAGCAGTACTTC; CDR3: CASRPTGIHEQYF
V: TRBV5-5; size: .; D: TRBD1; J: TRBJ1-2; DNA: TGTGCCAGCAGCTCCTACCTAGGGGACAGGGATGGCTACACCTTC; CDR3: CASSSYLGDRDGYTF
V: TRBV30; size: few; D: .; J: TRBJ2-4; DNA: TGTGCCTGGAGTGTTGGAACTCAGTACTTC; CDR3: CAWSVGTQYF
V: TRBV5-1; size: many; D: TRBD2; J: TRBJ2-3; DNA: TGCGCCAGCAGCCTTACCTGGGCGGGAGGGATAGCAGTGGATACGCAGTATTTT; CDR3: CASSLTWAGGIAVDTQYF
V: TRBV5-6; size: .; D: TRBD1; J: TRBJ1-5; DNA: TGTGCCAGCAGCATCACCGGGACAGTATATCAGCCCCAGCATTTT; CDR3: CASSITGTVYQPQHF
V: TRBV12-3/TRBV12-4; size: few; D: .; J: TRBJ1-2; DNA: TGTGCCAGCAGTAAGGACCCGCTCTATGGCTACACCTTC; CDR3: CASSKDPLYGYTF
V: TRBV20-1; size: .; D: .; J: TRBJ2-1; DNA: TGCAGTGCTAGCGGGGGAAATAATGAGCAGTTCTTC; CDR3: CSASGGNNEQFF
V: TRBV5-5; size: once; D: .; J: TRBJ2-5; DNA: TGTGCCAGCAGCTTGGGCTCCAACAACCAAGAGACCCAGTACTTC; CDR3: CASSLGSNNQETQYF
V: TRBV4-1; size: few; D: .; J: TRBJ1-1; DNA: TGCGCCAGCAGCCAATCCGGGACACCAGACACTGAAGCTTTCTTT; CDR3: CASSQSGTPDTEAFF
V: TRBV6-1; size: few; D: .; J: TRBJ2-2; DNA: TGTGCCAGCAGGGACCTCAATACCGGGGAGCTGTTTTTT; CDR3: CASRDLNTGELFF
V: TRBV5-4; size: .; D: TRBD2; J: TRBJ2-3; DNA: TGTGCCAGCAGTTTTTTACTAGCGGAGCTCACAGATACGCAGTATTTT; CDR3: CASSFLLAELTDTQYF
V: TRBV29-1; size: few; D: .; J: TRBJ1-1; DNA: TGCAGCGTTGAAGAGGCGAACACTGAAGCTTTCTTT; CDR3: CSVEEANTEAFF
V: TRBV29-1; size: .; D: .; J: TRBJ2-3; DNA: TGCAGCGTTAGAGCGTCAGATACGCAGTATTTT; CDR3: CSVRASDTQYF
V: TRBV12-3/TRBV12-4; size: few; D: TRBD1; J: TRBJ1-5; DNA: TGTGCCAGCAGTTTAGCGGGACAGGGGGCAACCTTGCGCCAGCCCCAGCATTTT; CDR3: CASSLAGQGATLRQPQHF
V: TRBV5-5; size: few; D: TRBD2; J: TRBJ2-4; DNA: TGTGCCAGCAGCTTGTCTAGCGGGGGCCCCGGGAACATTCAGTACTTC; CDR3: CASSLSSGGPGNIQYF
V: TRBV4-2; size: many; D: TRBD2; J: TRBJ2-1; DNA: TGTGCCAGCAGCCAAAGGGGTGGGACTAGTAACAATGAGCAGTTCTTC; CDR3: CASSQRGGTSNNEQFF
V: TRBV4-1; size: .; D: .; J: TRBJ2-7; DNA: TGCGCCAGCAGCCAATATCCGATAGGAGGGAGCTACGAGCAGTACTTC; CDR3: CASSQYPIGGSYEQYF
V: TRBV24-1; size: few; D: TRBD1; J: TRBJ1-2; DNA: TGTGCCACCAGCCGGACAGGGGCGGACTATGGCTACACCTTC; CDR3: CATSRTGADYGYTF
V: TRBV30; size: .; D: .; J: TRBJ2-7; DNA: TGTGCCTGGAGGACCAGTACCCCACTCGAGCAGTACTTC; CDR3: CAWRTSTPLEQYF
V: TRBV5-1; size: many; D: .; J: TRBJ2-5; DNA: TGCGCCAGCAGCTTGAGAGGCAGCCAGAGAGAAGAGACCCAGTACTTC; CDR3: CASSLRGSQREETQYF
V: TRBV29-1; size: few; D: .; J: TRBJ2-2; DNA: TGCAGCGTTGAGTCTGCTTCGCACCTAAACACCGGGGAGCTGTTTTTT; CDR3: CSVESASHLNTGELFF
V: TRBV19; size: .; D: TRBD1; J: TRBJ1-5; DNA: TGTGCCAGTAGTACCGACGACAGGGGATATAGCAATCAGCCCCAGCATTTT; CDR3: CASSTDDRGYSNQPQHF
V: TRBV27; size: few; D: TRBD2; J: TRBJ2-7; DNA: TGTGCCAGCAGGGCGGGAGGGGGCGAGCAGTACTTC; CDR3: CASRAGGGEQYF
V: TRBV30; size: few; D: TRBD1; J: TRBJ1-1; DNA: TGTGCCTGGAGGCCGGACAGGGGGCGCTTGGGAACTGAAGCTTTCTTT; CDR3: CAWRPDRGRLGTEAFF
V: TRBV2; size: .; D: TRBD1; J: TRBJ2-1; DNA: TGTGCCAGCACGCCGGGACAGGGGGCGAATGAGCAGTTCTTC; CDR3: CASTPGQGANEQFF
V: TRBV7-2; size: few; D: .; J: TRBJ1-2; DNA: TGTGCCAGCAGCTTATATGCCAGGGAGTTGGATGGCTACACCTTC; CDR3: CASSLYARELDGYTF
V: TRBV7-9; size: many; D: .; J: TRBJ2-1; DNA: TGTGCCAGCAGCTTAGCGAAGGGAGGCAATGAGCAGTTCTTC; CDR3: CASSLAKGGNEQFF
V: TRBV20-1; size: .; D: .; J: TRBJ2-7; DNA: TGCAGTGCTAGAGTTGGGGCCTACGAGCAGTACTTC; CDR3: CSARVGAYEQYF
V: TRBV4-1; size: few; D: .; J: TRBJ2-7; DNA: TGCGCCAGCAGCCACATCCAGGGAAGGTACGAGCAGTACTTC; CDR3: CASSHIQGRYEQYF
V: TRBV19; size: few; D: .; J: TRBJ2-5; DNA: TGTGCCAGTAGTGCGCATGAGGAGGCAGGAGAGACCCAGTACTTC; CDR3: CASSAHEEAGETQYF
V: TRBV20-1; size: few; D: TRBD2; J: TRBJ2-2; DNA: TGCAGTGCTGCCACTCGGGGGGGAGGCACCGGGGAGCTGTTTTTT; CDR3: CSAATRGGGTGELFF
V: TRBV20-1; size: .; D: TRBD2; J: TRBJ2-2; DNA: TGCAGTGCTTTTTTGGCTAGCGGGAGAACCGGGGAGCTGTTTTTT; CDR3: CSAFLASGRTGELFF
V: TRBV5-1; size: few; D: TRBD2; J: TRBJ2-7; DNA: TGCGCCAGCAGCCCGGTAACGGGGGGGGACGAGGAGTACTTC; CDR3: CASSPVTGGDEEYF
V: TRBV29-1; size: .; D: TRBD2; J: TRBJ2-7; DNA: TGCAGCATATCTAGCGGGCCCTACGAGCAGTACTTC; CDR3: CSISSGPYEQYF
V: TRBV5-1; size: few; D: .; J: TRBJ1-1; DNA: TGCGCCAGCAGCTCGACCAGAGGACGGCTGAACACTGAAGCTTTCTTT; CDR3: CASSSTRGRLNTEAFF
V: TRBV20-1; size: .; D: .; J: TRBJ1-2; DNA: TGCAGTGCTAGAAACAGGGAAAATTATGGCTACACCTTC; CDR3: CSARNRENYGYTF
V: TRBV12-3/TRBV12-4; size: few; D: TRBD2; J: TRBJ2-3; DNA: TGTGCCAGCAGTCGGGGCGGGGGGGCAGATACGCAGTATTTT; CDR3: CASSRGGGADTQYF